The 8 T cell receptor beta chains in this list originate from one sample, sequenced in a study of technical replicates of blood from a few donors. Libraries were prepared by immunoSEQ multiplex PCR; TCRdb keeps only in-frame clonotypes and omits some of them. This sample has roughly 72,000 clones, with 85% to 95% found just once. Sequenced: T cells isolated from PBMCs. These receptors were taken from a human donor in good health.

The chain links TRBV13 to TRBJ1-4, with a weak D call TRBD1 (6 bases). CDR1 is PRHDT and CDR2 is FYEKMQ in the germline V gene (reference sequence). Trimming cost V 0 bases and J 5 bases, with 7 bases left between them. The CDR3 runs 14 residues. The CDR3 region has the DNA TGTGCCAGCAGCTTAGGGACAGGCAATGAAAAACTGTTTTTT. Its protein product is CASSLGTGNEKLFF.

This sequence joins TRBV19 and TRBJ2-7; no reliable D call. The germline V gene encodes CDR1 LNHDA and CDR2 SQIVND (reference sequence). This CDR3 is built from 14 residues. Trimming took 0 bases from V and 2 from J, leaving 8 bases between them. The DNA for the CDR3 is TGTGCCAGTAGTATAGACTCAAGCCCCTACGAGCAGTACTTC. It yields the protein CASSIDSSPYEQYF.

The count of this clone is one. J is TRBJ2-4 and V is TRBV6-1; TRBD1 aligns across 8 bases. Germline V lookup: CDR1 MNHNS, CDR2 SASEGT. V trimming: 8 bases; J trimming: 0 bases; junction bases outside the gene matches: 6. This CDR3 is built from 15 residues. The DNA of the CDR3 is TGTGCCAGCTTTGACAGGGGTCTAGCCAAAAACATTCAGTACTTC. Protein sequence: CASFDRGLAKNIQYF.

The gene calls are TRBV5-1 and TRBJ2-7; possibly TRBD1 for D (6 bases). This CDR3 is 17 amino acids long. Looked up from germline, CDR1 is SGHRS and CDR2 is YFSETQ. Trimming shortened V by 0 bases and J by 2 bases, and 18 bases separated the two germline ends. The CDR3 DNA is TGCGCCAGCAGCTTGGCAGGAGACAGGTACTTACCCTACGAGCAGTACTTC. Protein product: CASSLAGDRYLPYEQYF.

The rearrangement links TRBV5-1 to TRBJ2-1, with D unclear. The CDR3 sequence is 15 residues long. V dropped 2 bases and J dropped 1 base, with 10 bases sitting between them. CDR1 is SGHRS and CDR2 is YFSETQ in the germline V gene. This CDR3 is CASSFDGESYNEQFF. Here the CDR3 DNA reads TGCGCCAGCAGCTTTGACGGAGAGTCCTACAATGAGCAGTTCTTC.

This chain joins TRBV30 and TRBJ1-2; D not certain. CDR3 length: 18 residues. The V gene lost 2 bases and the J gene lost 3 bases, with 25 bases spanning the gap. In germline, CDR1 is GTSNPN, CDR2 SVGIG (reference sequence). CDR3 loop: CAWSSYLEALTADYGYTF. The CDR3 region has the DNA TGTGCCTGGAGTTCGTATTTGGAGGCCCTTACAGCGGACTATGGCTACACCTTC.

This sequence joins TRBV9 and TRBJ2-1; TRBD2 agrees at 11 bases. The CDR3 sequence is 17 residues long. J lost 7 bases, V lost 0 bases, and 9 bases had no gene match. The germline V gene has CDR1 SGDLS and CDR2 YYNGEE. The CDR3 loop is CASSVGKTSGTLNEQFF. The CDR3 nucleotides read TGTGCCAGCAGCGTAGGGAAGACTAGCGGGACCTTAAATGAGCAGTTCTTC. The variable domain in full, completed from reference TRBV9 and TRBJ2-1, reads DSGVTQTPKHLITATGQRVTLRCSPRSGDLSVYWYQQSLDQGLQFLIQYYNGEERAKGNILERFSAQQFPDLHSELNLSSLELGDSALYFCASSVGKTSGTLNEQFFGPGTRLTVL.

The CDR3, as DNA: TGTGCCAGCAGTTCGACAGGGAGCACAGATACGCAGTATTTT. This gives the protein CASSSTGSTDTQYF. The chain employs TRBV6-5 and TRBJ2-3; 7 nucleotides agree with TRBD1. This CDR3 contains 14 residues. V was pared by 4 bases and J by 0 bases, with 1 base of the junction left unmatched. The germline gives CDR1 MNHEY, CDR2 SVGAGI.